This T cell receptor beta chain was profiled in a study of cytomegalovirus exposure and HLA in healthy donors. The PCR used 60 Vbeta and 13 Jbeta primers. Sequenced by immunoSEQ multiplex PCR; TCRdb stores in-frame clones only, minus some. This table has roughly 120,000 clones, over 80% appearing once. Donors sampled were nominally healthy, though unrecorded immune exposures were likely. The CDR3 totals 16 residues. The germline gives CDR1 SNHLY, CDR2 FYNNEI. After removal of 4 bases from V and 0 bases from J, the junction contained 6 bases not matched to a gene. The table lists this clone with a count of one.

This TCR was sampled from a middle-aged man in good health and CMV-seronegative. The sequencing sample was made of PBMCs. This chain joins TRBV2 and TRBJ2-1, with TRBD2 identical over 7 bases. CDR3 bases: TGTGCCAGCAGTGGGGGGGGGACTGGCTCCTACAATGAGCAGTTCTTC. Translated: CASSGGGTGSYNEQFF.